Described below is a single TCR beta chain sequence and its context. The antigen remains undetermined. The sample is drawn from a study of read filtering for tumor transcriptome and immune sequencing. General study results and limits: IR-seq and RNA-seq agreed better without single-read clonotypes.

With 4 bases clipped from V and 5 bases from J, the junction kept 16 bases outside the gene matches. The CDR3 totals 17 residues. CDR1 and CDR2 (germline): ENHRY, SYGVKD. Molecular barcoded adaptors covering alpha/delta and beta/gamma chains were used on 400 to 450 ng RNA. TCRdb used MiXCR to reprocess the reads, holding one entry per CDR3 protein. The sample consists of approximately 57,000 distinct CDR3 sequences, roughly an eighth of them appearing once. The sample was a population of CD138-negative cells sorted from bone marrow. This TCR derives from a donor aged 40 or over with multiple myeloma. V usage is TRBV10-3 and J usage is TRBJ2-5, with 7 bases matching TRBD1. The CDR3 is CAISGAGDSSLSETQYF. CDR3 bases: TGTGCCATCAGTGGTGCAGGGGACAGTTCGCTTTCCGAGACCCAGTACTTC.